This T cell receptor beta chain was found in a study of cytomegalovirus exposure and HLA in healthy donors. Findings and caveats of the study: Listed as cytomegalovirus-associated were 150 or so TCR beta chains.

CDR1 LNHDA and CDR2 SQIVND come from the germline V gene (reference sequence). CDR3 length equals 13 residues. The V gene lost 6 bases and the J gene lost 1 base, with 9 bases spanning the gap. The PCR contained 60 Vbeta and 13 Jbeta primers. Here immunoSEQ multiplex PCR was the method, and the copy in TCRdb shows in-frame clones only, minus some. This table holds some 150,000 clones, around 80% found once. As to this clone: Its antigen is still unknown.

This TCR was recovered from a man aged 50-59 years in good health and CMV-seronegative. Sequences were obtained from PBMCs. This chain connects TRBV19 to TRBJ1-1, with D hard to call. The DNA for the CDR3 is TGTGCCAGTAGGGGCCCTGGGAACACTGAAGCTTTCTTT. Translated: CASRGPGNTEAFF. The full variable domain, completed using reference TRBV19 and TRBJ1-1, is DGGITQSPKYLFRKEGQNVTLSCEQNLNHDAMYWYRQDPGQGLRLIYYSQIVNDFQKGDIAEGYSVSREKKESFPLTVTSAQKNPTAFYLCASRGPGNTEAFFGQGTRLTVV.